This T cell receptor (beta chain) derives from a study of shared clonotypes between healthy human individuals. Regarding the study as a whole: Compared with memory subsets, naive subsets generally had larger estimated richness.

Subsets obtained from CD4+ cells comprised CD45RA+ naive and CD45RA-negative memory cells. Germline lookup yields CDR1 SGHDT and CDR2 YYEEEE. The CDR3 runs to 15 residues. V lost 1 base and J lost 3; bases outside the gene matches: 5. Remarks on this clone: The antigen is not known.

Deep level was the assay's run setting. Using immunoSEQ multiplex PCR, the repertoire was profiled, and TCRdb retains in-frame clones only, with some absent. This table holds roughly 2.5 million clones, around nine tenths found once. The receptor was derived from a man between 18 and 35 years old in good health. Sequencing input: naive CD4+ T cells sorted from blood. Subset denoted: CD45RA+ positively selected. The chain has TRBV5-6 and TRBJ2-5; TRBD2 agrees at 8 bases. CDR3 protein: CASSLRRGAKETQYF. The CDR3 nucleotides are TGTGCCAGCAGCTTGCGGCGGGGGGCCAAAGAGACCCAGTACTTC.